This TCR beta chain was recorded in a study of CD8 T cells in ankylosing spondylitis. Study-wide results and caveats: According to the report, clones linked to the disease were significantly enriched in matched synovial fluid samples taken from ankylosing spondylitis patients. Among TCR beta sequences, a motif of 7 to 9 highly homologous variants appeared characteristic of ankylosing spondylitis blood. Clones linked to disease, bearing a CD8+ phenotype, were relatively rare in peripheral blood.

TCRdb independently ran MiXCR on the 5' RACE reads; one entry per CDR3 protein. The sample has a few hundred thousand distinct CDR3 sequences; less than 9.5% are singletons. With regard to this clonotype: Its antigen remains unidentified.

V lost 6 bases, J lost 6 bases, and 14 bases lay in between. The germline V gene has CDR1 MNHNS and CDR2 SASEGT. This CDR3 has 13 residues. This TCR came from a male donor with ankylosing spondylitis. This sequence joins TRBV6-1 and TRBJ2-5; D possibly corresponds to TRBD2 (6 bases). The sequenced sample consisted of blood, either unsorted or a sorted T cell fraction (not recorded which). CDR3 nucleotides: TGTGCCAGCAGAATAACGGAGGGGCAGACCCAGTACTTC. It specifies CASRITEGQTQYF.